This TCR beta chain was obtained from a study of blood T cells in healthy people across ages. The germline gives CDR1 SNHLY, CDR2 FYNNEI. V was clipped by 0 bases and J by 1 base; unmatched bases: 9. The CDR3 is 17 residues long. With respect to this clonotype: Its cognate antigen is unknown.

The sample providers were healthy Caucasian people from Russia, aged about 6 to 100. Then a second PCR, running about 7 to 11 cycles, was carried out with a sample-barcoded 5' primer and a J-beta primer mix. Every individual sample yielded 2.5 million or more paired-end reads (each containing CDR3). A single record per CDR3 protein comes from TCRdb applying MiXCR to the 5' RACE reads. The sample lists about 830,000 distinct CDR3 sequences, roughly 60% occurring once. Findings and caveats of the study: Lack of knowledge of donor CMV status possibly confounded expanded clonotype changes. Both higher diversity and more naive CD4+ cells marked long-lived donors when set against aged donors.

This receptor was taken from a man aged 25-45 years in good health. The sample consisted of blood. The chain uses TRBV2 and TRBJ2-7, with 7 bases aligning to TRBD1. The CDR3 DNA is TGTGCCAGCAGTGAAGCGCCAGACAGGGAAAATTCCTACGAGCAGTACTTC. Its protein product is CASSEAPDRENSYEQYF.